The 30 T cell receptor beta chains listed next were all sequenced from one sample in a study of cytomegalovirus exposure and HLA in healthy donors. The assay was immunoSEQ multiplex PCR, and TCRdb's table has in-frame clones only and misses some. Of some 210,000 clones listed, over 75% are singletons. The sample taken for sequencing was PBMCs. The receptors were gathered from a woman in her late teens or twenties in good health and CMV-seropositive.

The genes are TRBV5-1 and TRBJ1-2; D remains ambiguous. The CDR3 extends over 13 amino acids. The V end lost 3 bases, the J end lost 2 bases, and 8 bases lay between the germline ends. Germline CDR1 SGHRS, CDR2 YFSETQ. CDR3 DNA: TGCGCCAGCAGCTCCTCGGGGAACTATGGCTACACCTTC. Translating it yields CASSSSGNYGYTF. The variable domain in full, completed from reference TRBV5-1 and TRBJ1-2, reads KAGVTQTPRYLIKTRGQQVTLSCSPISGHRSVSWYQQTPGQGLQFLFEYFSETQRNKGNFPGRFSGRQFSNSRSEMNVSTLELGDSALYLCASSSSGNYGYTFGSGTRLTVV.

This clone has ten or more counts. The chain is built from TRBV28 and TRBJ2-6, with D tentatively TRBD2 (6 bases). From germline, CDR1 is MDHEN and CDR2 SYDVKM. There are 15 residues in the CDR3. V was shortened by 8 bases and J by 3 bases, with 14 bases between the two germline ends. DNA for the CDR3: TGTGCCAGCTCGACGGGGGAGGTTGGGGCCAACGTCCTGACTTTC. Translated, it gives CASSTGEVGANVLTF.

Here the CDR3 reads CASSYRGTAYNEQFF. DNA for the CDR3: TGTGCCAGCAGTTACCGCGGGACTGCCTACAATGAGCAGTTCTTC. The chain joins TRBV6-5 to TRBJ2-1; D is possibly TRBD2 (6 bases). This CDR3 is built from 15 residues. Trimming pared 2 bases from V and 2 bases from J, leaving 10 bases between. The V gene's germline CDR1 is MNHEY and CDR2 SVGAGI.

The chain is built from TRBV9 and TRBJ2-7; 8 nucleotides match TRBD1. Germline V gene data show CDR1 as SGDLS and CDR2 as YYNGEE. J lost 4 bases, V lost 3 bases, and 6 bases had no gene match. There are 14 residues in the CDR3. The CDR3 spells CASSGEDRAYEQYF. In nucleotides, the CDR3 is TGTGCCAGCAGCGGAGAGGACAGGGCGTACGAGCAGTACTTC.

This clone showed up just once. The gene calls are TRBV18 and TRBJ2-7; D not resolved. Looked up from germline, CDR1 is KGHSH and CDR2 is LQKENI. The germline V and J ends were trimmed by 3 bases and 3 bases, with 24 bases remaining between them. The CDR3 consists of 18 residues. CDR3 nucleotide sequence: TGTGCCAGCTCACCCCCCACGGTGGGCCCCTCGGTCGTCTACGAGCAGTACTTC. Its translation is CASSPPTVGPSVVYEQYF.

This clone was found a few times. The chain uses TRBV11-2 and TRBJ1-2; the match to TRBD1 covers 8 bases. The ends lost 6 bases at V and 0 bases at J; junction bases unmatched: 12. The CDR3 extends over 17 amino acids. Germline values: CDR1 SGHAT, CDR2 FQNNGV. The CDR3 loop reads CASRHGTGSSPNYGYTF. CDR3 DNA: TGTGCCAGCAGACATGGGACAGGCAGTTCTCCTAACTATGGCTACACCTTC. The entire variable domain, with the rest obtained from reference TRBV11-2 and TRBJ1-2, is as follows: EAGVAQSPRYKIIEKRQSVAFWCNPISGHATLYWYQQILGQGPKLLIQFQNNGVVDDSQLPKDRFSAERLKGVDSTLKIQPAKLEDSAVYLCASRHGTGSSPNYGYTFGSGTRLTVV.

V usage is TRBV28 and J usage is TRBJ1-3; D is unclear. Trimming cost V 6 bases and J 5 bases, with 14 bases left between them. CDR3 length equals 14 residues. CDR1 is MDHEN and CDR2 is SYDVKM in the germline V gene. CDR3 loop: CASSLGSLRNTIYF. The CDR3 DNA is TGTGCCAGCAGCCTCGGTAGTTTGAGAAACACCATATATTTT.

The chain couples TRBV28 to TRBJ1-2, with D perhaps matching TRBD1 (5 bases). Deletions cut 7 bases from V and 4 bases from J, with 16 bases between. The length of the CDR3 is 14 residues. Per the germline V gene, CDR1 is MDHEN and CDR2 is SYDVKM. CDR3 bases: TGTGCCAGCACCCAGGACAAGCCCTTCTATGGCTACACCTTC. This encodes CASTQDKPFYGYTF.

Written as DNA, the CDR3 is TGTGCCAGCAGTACCAATAGCGGGAGCTACTCCCCGCCCTACAATGAGCAGTTCTTC. This codes for CASSTNSGSYSPPYNEQFF. V and J are TRBV27 and TRBJ2-1, with 9 bases lining up with TRBD2. The CDR3 consists of 19 residues. The ends lost 5 bases at V and 2 bases at J; junction bases unmatched: 16. CDR1 is MNHEY, CDR2 SMNVEV, per germline (reference sequence).

V usage is TRBV25-1 and J usage is TRBJ2-7; TRBD2 aligns across 11 bases. Germline CDR1 MGHDK, CDR2 SYGVNS. The V and J ends lost 2 bases and 6 bases, in that order; junction bases with no gene match: 3. CDR3 length equals 14 residues. The CDR3: CASSETSGSGEQYF. The CDR3 DNA is TGTGCCAGCAGTGAAACTAGCGGGAGTGGCGAGCAGTACTTC.

The chain combines TRBV19 with TRBJ2-3; possibly TRBD2 for D (5 bases). With 2 bases removed from V and 2 bases from J, the gap between germline ends came to 14 bases. This CDR3 has 16 amino acids. The germline gives CDR1 LNHDA, CDR2 SQIVND (reference sequence). The CDR3, as DNA: TGTGCCAGTAGTATAATGGACTCACCCCACACAGATACGCAGTATTTT. Protein sequence: CASSIMDSPHTDTQYF. Supplemented by reference TRBV19 and TRBJ2-3, the full variable domain reads DGGITQSPKYLFRKEGQNVTLSCEQNLNHDAMYWYRQDPGQGLRLIYYSQIVNDFQKGDIAEGYSVSREKKESFPLTVTSAQKNPTAFYLCASSIMDSPHTDTQYFGPGTRLTVL.

In regard to this clone: Being one base from a much bigger clone, this may be a read error. The genes are TRBV28 and TRBJ2-7; TRBD2 matches at 10 bases. V lost 1 base and J lost 3; bases outside the gene matches: 6. This CDR3 is built from 16 residues. Germline-derived CDR1 and CDR2 are MDHEN and SYDVKM. The CDR3 is CASSLSSPSGSYEQYF. The DNA for the CDR3 is TGTGCCAGCAGTTTATCCTCCCCTAGCGGGAGCTACGAGCAGTACTTC.

The chain links TRBV28 to TRBJ1-2; 8 nucleotides line up with TRBD1. The ends lost 5 bases at V and 8 bases at J; junction bases unmatched: 4. The CDR3 extends over 12 amino acids. Germline V CDR1 and CDR2: MDHEN, SYDVKM. This CDR3 reads CASSDDRGGYTF. The DNA for the CDR3 is TGTGCCAGCAGTGACGACAGGGGAGGCTACACCTTC.

This chain connects TRBV30 to TRBJ1-1; perhaps TRBD1 as D (6 bases). CDR1 GTSNPN and CDR2 SVGIG come from the germline V gene (reference sequence). V was pared by 2 bases and J by 11 bases, with 18 bases between. The CDR3 covers 13 residues. The CDR3 region is CAWSRGGVVWAFF. The CDR3 bases are TGTGCCTGGAGTAGGGGGGGTGTGGTTTGGGCTTTCTTT.

The gene calls are TRBV6-5 and TRBJ2-7; 9 bases are shared with TRBD1. J gave up 4 bases and V 9 bases, and 7 bases lay outside the gene matches. Germline CDR1 is MNHEY and CDR2 is SVGAGI. The CDR3 length is 13 residues. Here the CDR3 reads CARPDRGSYEQYF. The CDR3 bases are TGTGCCAGACCCGACAGGGGGTCGTACGAGCAGTACTTC.

V is TRBV25-1 and J is TRBJ1-1, with D uncertain. This CDR3 has 14 residues. Trimming took off 7 bases at V and 5 bases at J, with 17 bases between the two ends. From germline, CDR1 is MGHDK and CDR2 SYGVNS. CDR3 coding DNA: TGTGCCAGCACCGAAGGGAAGGCGGGGACTGAAGCTTTCTTT. This gives the protein CASTEGKAGTEAFF.

This rearrangement joins TRBV5-4 to TRBJ1-1; TRBD1 might be the D (6 bases). V lost 5 bases and J lost 2, with 13 bases in between. Germline CDR1 is SGHNT and CDR2 is YYREEE (reference sequence). This CDR3 has 14 residues. CDR3 in amino acids: CASSEARGNTEAFF. The DNA of the CDR3 is TGTGCCAGCAGTGAGGCCAGGGGAAACACTGAAGCTTTCTTT.

The rearrangement links TRBV19 to TRBJ1-2, with 7 bases lining up with TRBD1. V gave up 0 bases and J gave up 2 bases; unmatched junction bases: 12. Per germline, CDR1 LNHDA and CDR2 SQIVND (reference sequence). This CDR3 has 18 amino acids. The CDR3 region has the DNA TGTGCCAGTAGTATAGAAACAGGGGCTCGGACGCCGAACTATGGCTACACCTTC. Its protein is CASSIETGARTPNYGYTF.

This chain joins TRBV9 and TRBJ2-3; 8 bases fit TRBD2. The V and J ends lost 2 bases and 8 bases, in that order; junction bases with no gene match: 1. The CDR3 has 12 amino acids. In germline, CDR1 is SGDLS, CDR2 YYNGEE. In DNA form, the CDR3 reads TGTGCCAGCAGCGTCCTAGCGGGTACGCAGTATTTT. Protein sequence: CASSVLAGTQYF. Full variable domain (rest looked up from reference TRBV9 and TRBJ2-3): DSGVTQTPKHLITATGQRVTLRCSPRSGDLSVYWYQQSLDQGLQFLIQYYNGEERAKGNILERFSAQQFPDLHSELNLSSLELGDSALYFCASSVLAGTQYFGPGTRLTVL.

This chain joins TRBV19 and TRBJ2-5; 9 positions match TRBD2. Germline V gives CDR1 LNHDA, CDR2 SQIVND (reference sequence). The trim removed 3 bases at V and 2 bases at J, leaving 7 bases unmatched. CDR3 size: 16 residues. For the CDR3, the DNA is TGTGCCAGTAGTATTAGCGGGGGCTTTGTTCAAGAGACCCAGTACTTC. Protein sequence: CASSISGGFVQETQYF.

CDR3 sequence reads: CASSSLITGEQYF. The CDR3 DNA reads TGCGCCAGCAGCTCCTTAATTACGGGCGAGCAGTACTTC. The V and J genes are TRBV4-1 and TRBJ2-7; no clear D gene. The CDR3 extends over 13 amino acids. Germline CDR1 and CDR2: MGHRA and YSYEKL. With 5 bases removed from V and 6 bases from J, the gap between germline ends came to 14 bases.

The chain employs TRBV4-2 and TRBJ2-5; 9 nucleotides line up with TRBD2. Germline V lookup: CDR1 LGHNA, CDR2 YNFKEQ. This CDR3 has 19 amino acids. J gave up 1 base and V 2 bases, and 14 bases lay outside the gene matches. CDR3 DNA sequence: TGTGCCAGCAGCCAATACCCCCTGGCTAGCGGGAATACCCAAGAGACCCAGTACTTC. Translated: CASSQYPLASGNTQETQYF.

This sequence joins TRBV9 and TRBJ2-7; D perhaps matches TRBD2 (5 bases). V was pared by 0 bases and J by 1 base, with 8 bases between. The CDR3 has 14 amino acids. Germline CDR1 and CDR2: SGDLS and YYNGEE. The chain's CDR3 is CASSVASSSYEQYF. In nucleotides, the CDR3 is TGTGCCAGCAGCGTAGCTAGCTCGTCCTACGAGCAGTACTTC.

The chain is built from TRBV7-2 and TRBJ2-7, with a tentative D call TRBD2 (6 bases). Germline assignment: CDR1 SGHTA and CDR2 FQGNSA. V was shortened by 1 base and J by 0 bases, with 7 bases between the two germline ends. The CDR3 has 14 residues. In nucleotides, the CDR3 is TGTGCCAGCAGCTTAGTGGAGGGCTCCTACGAGCAGTACTTC. Residues: CASSLVEGSYEQYF.

The J gene is TRBJ2-1, the V gene TRBV27; TRBD2 is a possible D gene (6 bases). With 4 bases removed from V and 0 bases from J, the gap between germline ends came to 16 bases. Germline CDR1 is MNHEY and CDR2 is SMNVEV (reference sequence). The CDR3 has 17 residues. Here the CDR3 reads CASSSLGRRVSYNEQFF. Written as DNA, the CDR3 is TGTGCCAGCAGTTCCCTGGGGAGGCGGGTCTCCTACAATGAGCAGTTCTTC.

The table lists this clone with a count of one. This chain links TRBV5-6 with TRBJ1-4; 9 bases line up with TRBD1. Germline lookup yields CDR1 SGHDT and CDR2 YYEEEE. CDR3 length: 14 amino acids. V shed 4 bases, J shed 6 bases, and the junction held 4 bases outside the gene matches. CDR3 DNA sequence: TGTGCCAGCAGCGCTACAGGGGGCGATGAAAAACTGTTTTTT. This codes for CASSATGGDEKLFF.

J is TRBJ2-7 and V is TRBV7-6; the match to TRBD2 covers 8 bases. This CDR3 is built from 16 residues. Trimming at V came to 4 bases and at J to 3 bases, leaving 11 bases not matched to a gene. Germline CDR1 is SGHVS and CDR2 is FNYEAQ. DNA for the CDR3: TGTGCCAGCAGCTCCGGGGGGGGCAGGGTAAGCTACGAGCAGTACTTC. Encoded protein: CASSSGGGRVSYEQYF.

This clone came up once. J is TRBJ2-7 and V is TRBV15, with TRBD2 matching 8 bases. This CDR3 has 16 amino acids. V was pared by 0 bases and J by 6 bases, with 10 bases of the junction left unmatched. Germline CDR1 and CDR2: LNHNV and YYDKDF (reference sequence). The CDR3 sequence: CATSRDREAGETEQYF. The DNA for the CDR3 is TGTGCCACCAGCAGAGATAGGGAAGCGGGGGAAACCGAGCAGTACTTC.

This clone was counted a single time. V and J are TRBV7-9 and TRBJ2-5, with a possible D match to TRBD2 (5 bases). V lost 3 bases and J lost 2, with 16 bases in between. Germline values: CDR1 SEHNR, CDR2 FQNEAQ (reference sequence). The CDR3 length is 16 residues. CDR3 sequence (DNA): TGTGCCAGCAGCTTTTGGGGAGCCGTGGTTCAAGAGACCCAGTACTTC. Its translation: CASSFWGAVVQETQYF.

J is TRBJ1-5 and V is TRBV28, with D possibly TRBD1 on 5 matching bases. Germline V gene lookup returns CDR1 MDHEN and CDR2 SYDVKM. This CDR3 has 13 amino acids. V lost 6 bases to trimming and J lost 7 bases, with 13 bases between them. The CDR3 region is CASSETGRQPQHF. DNA of the CDR3: TGTGCCAGCAGCGAAACAGGCAGACAGCCCCAGCATTTT.